A selection of T cell receptor beta chains follows, all from one sample in a study of a mutant IDH1 vaccine in newly diagnosed glioma. Their cognate antigens are unknown. The protocol was immunoSEQ multiplex PCR, while the TCRdb copy is restricted to in-frame clones and leaves out a portion. The repertoire holds tens of thousands of clones, 75% to 85% seen once, with around 5% in the top ten. The input for sequencing was PBMCs, taken from a glioma patient whose treatment included an IDH1 peptide vaccine. These receptors were taken from a man aged 35 to 55 with glioma. Both conserved end residues are part of each CDR3. Each record gives: V gene, D gene, J gene, clone size, CDR3 DNA, CDR3 protein. D genes are given only for firm matches. The listing skips clone size in some rows; elsewhere it reads once, few, many or a size class.

V gene: TRBV18; D gene: .; J gene: TRBJ2-7; clone size: .; CDR3 DNA: TGTGCCAGCTCACCGTCGGGCGAGCAGTACTTC; CDR3 protein: CASSPSGEQYF
V gene: TRBV7-8; D gene: .; J gene: TRBJ2-7; clone size: .; CDR3 DNA: TGTGCCAGCAGCTTAGACAGACCCTACGAGCAGTACTTC; CDR3 protein: CASSLDRPYEQYF
V gene: TRBV6-1; D gene: .; J gene: TRBJ1-5; clone size: few; CDR3 DNA: TGTGCCAGCGAGAGGGGGGCAGGGGGCAATCAGCCCCAGCATTTT; CDR3 protein: CASERGAGGNQPQHF
V gene: TRBV7-2; D gene: .; J gene: TRBJ1-1; clone size: medium-sized; CDR3 DNA: TGTGCCAGCAGCAAATCTTGGGGGGCTGGTGAAGCTTTCTTT; CDR3 protein: CASSKSWGAGEAFF
V gene: TRBV14; D gene: .; J gene: TRBJ1-4; clone size: once; CDR3 DNA: TGTGCCAGCAGCCAACGGAGGGGGAGCAATGAAAAACTGTTTTTT; CDR3 protein: CASSQRRGSNEKLFF
V gene: TRBV19; D gene: TRBD1; J gene: TRBJ2-7; clone size: .; CDR3 DNA: TGTGCCAGTAGTAGAACAGGGGGAACCTACGAGCAGTACTTC; CDR3 protein: CASSRTGGTYEQYF
V gene: TRBV7-8; D gene: .; J gene: TRBJ2-3; clone size: .; CDR3 DNA: TGTGCCAGCAGCTCTTCAGATACGCAGTATTTT; CDR3 protein: CASSSSDTQYF
V gene: TRBV7-8; D gene: .; J gene: TRBJ2-3; clone size: once; CDR3 DNA: TGTGCCAGCAGCTTCCTCCGGGATACGCAGTATTTT; CDR3 protein: CASSFLRDTQYF
V gene: TRBV6-5; D gene: TRBD1; J gene: TRBJ1-2; clone size: .; CDR3 DNA: TGTGCCAGCAGTCGGACAGGGTGGGGCTACACCTTC; CDR3 protein: CASSRTGWGYTF
V gene: TRBV11-2; D gene: .; J gene: TRBJ2-1; clone size: .; CDR3 DNA: .; CDR3 protein: CASSFGPGTPEFF
V gene: TRBV7-2; D gene: .; J gene: TRBJ2-3; clone size: .; CDR3 DNA: TGTGCCAGCACCCTGAGGGGGGCAGATACGCAGTATTTT; CDR3 protein: CASTLRGADTQYF
V gene: TRBV5-1; D gene: .; J gene: TRBJ1-2; clone size: few; CDR3 DNA: TGCGCCAGCAGCTTGGACAGGGATTATGGCTACACCTTC; CDR3 protein: CASSLDRDYGYTF
V gene: TRBV10-3; D gene: TRBD1; J gene: TRBJ1-2; clone size: .; CDR3 DNA: TGTGCCATCACCTCGACAGGGCCCGGGAGTGGCTACACCTTC; CDR3 protein: CAITSTGPGSGYTF
V gene: TRBV6-5; D gene: .; J gene: TRBJ1-1; clone size: .; CDR3 DNA: TGTGCCAGCAGCCAGGACGGAAACACTGAAGCTTTCTTT; CDR3 protein: CASSQDGNTEAFF
V gene: TRBV4-2; D gene: TRBD1; J gene: TRBJ2-3; clone size: .; CDR3 DNA: TGTGCCAGCAGCCAAGATTACAGGGGGCCCACAGATACGCAGTATTTT; CDR3 protein: CASSQDYRGPTDTQYF
V gene: TRBV4-2; D gene: .; J gene: TRBJ2-7; clone size: .; CDR3 DNA: TGTGCCAGCAGCCAGGCCCCCCGCGCCAACTACGAGCAGTACTTC; CDR3 protein: CASSQAPRANYEQYF
V gene: TRBV28; D gene: .; J gene: TRBJ1-1; clone size: once; CDR3 DNA: TGTGCCAGCAGTCCTACTCGAAATCTAGACACTGAAGCTTTCTTT; CDR3 protein: CASSPTRNLDTEAFF
V gene: TRBV30; D gene: TRBD2; J gene: TRBJ2-4; clone size: .; CDR3 DNA: TGTGCCTGGAGTGTCAGCGGGGGGGCGCGTGTTCAGTACTTC; CDR3 protein: CAWSVSGGARVQYF
V gene: TRBV6-5; D gene: .; J gene: TRBJ2-7; clone size: .; CDR3 DNA: TGTGCCAGCAGTTACTCCAGGGCAGGGATTTTCCACGAGCAGTACTTC; CDR3 protein: CASSYSRAGIFHEQYF
V gene: TRBV7-3; D gene: TRBD2; J gene: TRBJ2-5; clone size: .; CDR3 DNA: TGTGCCAGCAGCCCGGGGACTAGCGGGAGGGAGACCCAGTACTTC; CDR3 protein: CASSPGTSGRETQYF
V gene: TRBV19; D gene: TRBD1; J gene: TRBJ2-7; clone size: .; CDR3 DNA: TGTGCCAGTAGTACCGGGACAGGGGGTTACGAGCAGTACTTC; CDR3 protein: CASSTGTGGYEQYF
V gene: TRBV10-1; D gene: TRBD1; J gene: TRBJ1-2; clone size: .; CDR3 DNA: TGCGCCAGCACCCGCGGCAGGGGGCATGTCTATGGCTACACCTTC; CDR3 protein: CASTRGRGHVYGYTF
V gene: TRBV6-4; D gene: TRBD2; J gene: TRBJ2-7; clone size: .; CDR3 DNA: TGTGCCAGCAGTGGCCCCGAGGGAGGGAACGAGCAGTACTTC; CDR3 protein: CASSGPEGGNEQYF
V gene: TRBV6-5; D gene: .; J gene: TRBJ1-1; clone size: .; CDR3 DNA: TGTGCCAGCAGTTACTTCCGGGGTCTGAACACTGAAGCTTTCTTT; CDR3 protein: CASSYFRGLNTEAFF
V gene: TRBV30; D gene: .; J gene: TRBJ1-1; clone size: .; CDR3 DNA: TGTGCCTGGAGTCTGGGGGACATGAACACTGAAGCTTTCTTT; CDR3 protein: CAWSLGDMNTEAFF
V gene: TRBV7-8; D gene: .; J gene: TRBJ2-1; clone size: once; CDR3 DNA: TGTGCCAGCAGCTTGCTCGCGGAGACCTACAATGAGCAGTTCTTC; CDR3 protein: CASSLLAETYNEQFF
V gene: TRBV4-2; D gene: TRBD1; J gene: TRBJ1-4; clone size: .; CDR3 DNA: TGTGCCACCACCCAGGGGGGGGCAACTAATGAAAAACTGTTTTTT; CDR3 protein: CATTQGGATNEKLFF
V gene: TRBV7-3; D gene: .; J gene: TRBJ2-2; clone size: .; CDR3 DNA: TGTGCCAGCAGCCCGGAAAACACCGGGGAGCTGTTTTTT; CDR3 protein: CASSPENTGELFF
V gene: TRBV28; D gene: TRBD2; J gene: TRBJ2-2; clone size: .; CDR3 DNA: TGTGCCAGCAGTTTTTTCTCTAGCGGGCACACCGGGGAGCTGTTTTTT; CDR3 protein: CASSFFSSGHTGELFF
V gene: TRBV29-1; D gene: TRBD2; J gene: TRBJ2-3; clone size: .; CDR3 DNA: TGCAGCGTTGGCCGACTAGCGGGATGGAGTGTTGATCCCACAGATACGCAGTATTTT; CDR3 protein: CSVGRLAGWSVDPTDTQYF
V gene: TRBV4-2; D gene: TRBD1; J gene: TRBJ1-6; clone size: .; CDR3 DNA: TGTGCCAGCAGCCGAGACAGGGATCGATCACCCCTCCACTTT; CDR3 protein: CASSRDRDRSPLHF
V gene: TRBV5-6; D gene: .; J gene: TRBJ2-3; clone size: .; CDR3 DNA: TGTGCCAGCAGCTTTATGCGGAATACGCAGTATTTT; CDR3 protein: CASSFMRNTQYF
V gene: TRBV19; D gene: .; J gene: TRBJ2-5; clone size: .; CDR3 DNA: TGTGCCAGTAGTAGAGGTGGGTGGGAGACCCAGTACTTC; CDR3 protein: CASSRGGWETQYF
V gene: TRBV5-5; D gene: .; J gene: TRBJ2-5; clone size: .; CDR3 DNA: TGTGCCAGCAGCTTGGACGGGACATCTCAAGAGACCCAGTACTTC; CDR3 protein: CASSLDGTSQETQYF
V gene: TRBV19; D gene: .; J gene: TRBJ2-6; clone size: .; CDR3 DNA: TGTGCCAGTGAGGGGGAGACTGGGGCCAACGTCCTGACTTTC; CDR3 protein: CASEGETGANVLTF
V gene: TRBV4-3; D gene: TRBD2; J gene: TRBJ2-1; clone size: .; CDR3 DNA: TGCGCCAGCAGCCAAGATCCCCGACTAGCGGGAGTTGAGCAGTTCTTC; CDR3 protein: CASSQDPRLAGVEQFF
V gene: TRBV5-5; D gene: .; J gene: TRBJ2-3; clone size: .; CDR3 DNA: TGTGCCAGCAGCACGAGGGGGGGCTCGGTAGATACGCAGTATTTT; CDR3 protein: CASSTRGGSVDTQYF
V gene: TRBV5-6; D gene: .; J gene: TRBJ2-3; clone size: .; CDR3 DNA: TGTGCCAGCAGCTTGGGGACAAGAAGCACAGATACGCAGTATTTT; CDR3 protein: CASSLGTRSTDTQYF
V gene: TRBV11-2; D gene: .; J gene: TRBJ2-7; clone size: .; CDR3 DNA: TGTGCCAGCAGCTTAGTAGCCGACGGCTACGAGCAGTACTTC; CDR3 protein: CASSLVADGYEQYF
V gene: TRBV5-1; D gene: .; J gene: TRBJ1-1; clone size: .; CDR3 DNA: TGCGCCAGCAGCTTGGTGGAATCCCCTGAAGCTTTCTTT; CDR3 protein: CASSLVESPEAFF
V gene: TRBV7-2; D gene: TRBD2; J gene: TRBJ2-2; clone size: .; CDR3 DNA: TGTGCCAGCAGCTTAGTAGCGGGAGTCACCGGGGAGCTGTTTTTT; CDR3 protein: CASSLVAGVTGELFF
V gene: TRBV27; D gene: .; J gene: TRBJ1-5; clone size: few; CDR3 DNA: TGTGCCAGCAGTTTTTCGATAAGAGATCAGCCCCAGCATTTT; CDR3 protein: CASSFSIRDQPQHF